This is a list of T cell receptor beta chains from one sample in a study of cytomegalovirus exposure and HLA in healthy donors. Sequencing used immunoSEQ multiplex PCR; TCRdb keeps in-frame clones, though not all of them. Among fewer than 65,000 clones listed, more than 75% were seen once. The sample consisted of PBMCs. These receptor sequences come from a young man in good health and CMV-seronegative. Both conserved end residues are part of each CDR3. A D gene is named only where the DNA matches it firmly.

d_gene	v_gene	j_gene	CDR3nt	CDR3aa
TRBD2	TRBV7-3	TRBJ2-2	TGTGCCAGCAGCCGGGGGGACACCGGGGAGCTGTTTTTT	CASSRGDTGELFF
TRBD1	TRBV18	TRBJ1-6	TGTGCCAGCTCACTACGACAGGGAGCGGAATCACCCCTCCACTTT	CASSLRQGAESPLHF
TRBD2	TRBV5-1	TRBJ2-3	TGCGCCAGCAGACCCGGGACTAGCCGAATCACAGATACGCAGTATTTT	CASRPGTSRITDTQYF
-	TRBV14	TRBJ1-2	TGTGCCAGCAGCCAAGGTCTTTCAGGGGCGACCTATGGCTACACCTTC	CASSQGLSGATYGYTF
-	TRBV5-1	TRBJ1-6	TGCGCCAGCAGCTTGGCCAGTCCCACTAATTCACCCCTCCACTTT	CASSLASPTNSPLHF
TRBD2	TRBV7-7	TRBJ2-5	TGTGCTAGCAGCTTCCAGTCCAGCGGGGTGGAGACCCAGTACTTC	CASSFQSSGVETQYF
-	TRBV5-4	TRBJ2-7	TGTGCCAGCAGCCTGACAGGCTCCGAGCAGTACTTC	CASSLTGSEQYF
TRBD2	TRBV6-6	TRBJ2-2	TGTGCCAGCAGTTACGGGAGGGTTGAGGGCGGGGAGCTGTTTTTT	CASSYGRVEGGELFF
-	TRBV28	TRBJ1-1	TGTGCCAGCAGCCGCCTAGGCGGGGGACGTCTGAACACTGAAGCTTTCTTT	CASSRLGGGRLNTEAFF
-	TRBV19	TRBJ1-1	TGTGCCAGTAGGAGGTCGGGGGGGGTTGAGACTGAAGCTTTCTTT	CASRRSGGVETEAFF